This is a list of T cell receptor beta chains from one sample in a study of identical twins. In TCRdb, the 5' RACE reads were re-called with MiXCR into one record per CDR3 protein. The data show roughly 280,000 distinct CDR3 sequences, around 9.7% seen once. The sample was also reused in another study, on yellow fever vaccine responses in identical twins.

The specimen sequenced was CD8+ T cells sorted from blood. The receptors were gathered from a woman aged 18-30 years in good health. The CDR3 runs from the conserved cysteine through the conserved F or W. D genes are given only for firm matches. The size field is filled for only some rows; it gives once, few, many or a size class.

cdr3_length: 14
clone_size: many
d_call: NA
v_call: TRBV3-1
j_call: TRBJ2-2
cdr3_aa: CASSQTGSSGELFF
cdr3_nt: TGTGCCAGCAGCCAAACAGGGTCTAGCGGGGAGCTGTTTTTT

cdr3_length: 17
clone_size: many
d_call: TRBD2
v_call: TRBV9
j_call: TRBJ2-1
cdr3_aa: CASSPSERTGGYNEQFF
cdr3_nt: TGTGCCAGCAGCCCAAGTGAGCGAACGGGGGGCTACAATGAGCAGTTCTTC

cdr3_length: 16
clone_size: few
d_call: TRBD2
v_call: TRBV7-8
j_call: TRBJ2-1
cdr3_aa: CASSPASSGLYNEQFF
cdr3_nt: TGTGCCAGCAGCCCCGCGTCTAGCGGACTATACAATGAGCAGTTCTTC

cdr3_length: 15
clone_size: NA
d_call: NA
v_call: TRBV12-5
j_call: TRBJ1-1
cdr3_aa: CASGWGESGQLEAFF
cdr3_nt: TGTGCTAGTGGTTGGGGTGAATCGGGCCAGCTTGAAGCTTTCTTT

cdr3_length: 14
clone_size: few
d_call: NA
v_call: TRBV5-5
j_call: TRBJ2-7
cdr3_aa: CASSSLAKEYEQYF
cdr3_nt: TGTGCCAGCAGCTCGCTAGCGAAGGAGTACGAGCAGTACTTC

cdr3_length: 13
clone_size: NA
d_call: TRBD1
v_call: TRBV27
j_call: TRBJ1-2
cdr3_aa: CASRTGSFYGYTF
cdr3_nt: TGTGCCAGCCGGACAGGGTCATTCTATGGCTACACCTTC

cdr3_length: 17
clone_size: once
d_call: NA
v_call: TRBV7-9
j_call: TRBJ2-5
cdr3_aa: CASSLPRGTVPEETQYF
cdr3_nt: TGTGCCAGCAGCCTACCCAGAGGAACGGTCCCCGAGGAGACCCAGTACTTC

cdr3_length: 11
clone_size: NA
d_call: TRBD1
v_call: TRBV29-1
j_call: TRBJ2-1
cdr3_aa: CSVYGQDGKFF
cdr3_nt: TGCAGCGTTTACGGACAGGACGGGAAGTTCTTC

cdr3_length: 15
clone_size: NA
d_call: NA
v_call: TRBV7-2
j_call: TRBJ2-2
cdr3_aa: CASSLAPLGTGELFF
cdr3_nt: TGTGCCAGCAGCTTAGCGCCCCTAGGGACCGGGGAGCTGTTTTTT

cdr3_length: 12
clone_size: many
d_call: NA
v_call: TRBV29-1
j_call: TRBJ2-1
cdr3_aa: CSVEDRLNEQFF
cdr3_nt: TGCAGCGTTGAAGATCGGTTGAATGAGCAGTTCTTC

cdr3_length: 15
clone_size: few
d_call: TRBD1
v_call: TRBV3-1
j_call: TRBJ1-6
cdr3_aa: CASSQDRGDGSPLHF
cdr3_nt: TGTGCCAGCAGCCAAGACAGGGGGGATGGTTCACCCCTCCACTTT

cdr3_length: 15
clone_size: NA
d_call: NA
v_call: TRBV10-3
j_call: TRBJ1-4
cdr3_aa: CAPRARGPANEKLFF
cdr3_nt: TGTGCCCCCCGGGCCCGGGGACCGGCTAATGAAAAACTGTTTTTT

cdr3_length: 17
clone_size: NA
d_call: NA
v_call: TRBV4-2
j_call: TRBJ1-1
cdr3_aa: CASSQGASGGMNTEAFF
cdr3_nt: TGTGCCAGCAGCCAAGGCGCCTCTGGGGGTATGAACACTGAAGCTTTCTTT

cdr3_length: 13
clone_size: few
d_call: NA
v_call: TRBV6-2/TRBV6-3
j_call: TRBJ2-1
cdr3_aa: CASSYGGAAEQFF
cdr3_nt: TGTGCCAGCAGTTACGGTGGGGCAGCTGAGCAGTTCTTC

cdr3_length: 17
clone_size: NA
d_call: TRBD2
v_call: TRBV27
j_call: TRBJ2-4
cdr3_aa: CASSPHIPASGRDIQYF
cdr3_nt: TGTGCCAGCAGTCCCCATATTCCAGCTAGCGGGAGGGACATTCAGTACTTC

cdr3_length: 14
clone_size: few
d_call: NA
v_call: TRBV6-1
j_call: TRBJ1-1
cdr3_aa: CASSDPSMGTEAFF
cdr3_nt: TGTGCCAGCAGTGACCCCTCTATGGGCACTGAAGCTTTCTTT

cdr3_length: 12
clone_size: NA
d_call: NA
v_call: TRBV11-3
j_call: TRBJ2-1
cdr3_aa: CASSSGRSEQFF
cdr3_nt: TGTGCCAGCAGCTCCGGACGGAGTGAGCAGTTCTTC

cdr3_length: 16
clone_size: NA
d_call: NA
v_call: TRBV28
j_call: TRBJ2-2
cdr3_aa: CASRSLHSVNTRELFF
cdr3_nt: TGTGCCAGCAGGTCGCTCCACAGCGTAAACACCAGGGAGCTGTTTTTT

cdr3_length: 16
clone_size: few
d_call: NA
v_call: TRBV20-1
j_call: TRBJ1-6
cdr3_aa: CSARDPKSSYNSPLHF
cdr3_nt: TGCAGTGCTAGAGATCCCAAGAGCTCCTATAATTCACCCCTCCACTTT

cdr3_length: 13
clone_size: many
d_call: TRBD2
v_call: TRBV10-3
j_call: TRBJ2-1
cdr3_aa: CACGLAGGSEQFF
cdr3_nt: TGTGCCTGCGGACTAGCGGGGGGCAGTGAGCAGTTCTTC

cdr3_length: 14
clone_size: few
d_call: TRBD2
v_call: TRBV10-2
j_call: TRBJ2-5
cdr3_aa: CASKTSGLGETQYF
cdr3_nt: TGCGCCAGCAAGACTAGCGGGCTAGGAGAGACCCAGTACTTC

cdr3_length: 13
clone_size: few
d_call: NA
v_call: TRBV3-1
j_call: TRBJ2-5
cdr3_aa: CASSTQVEAAQYF
cdr3_nt: TGTGCCAGCAGCACCCAGGTCGAGGCGGCCCAGTACTTC

cdr3_length: 11
clone_size: NA
d_call: NA
v_call: TRBV30
j_call: TRBJ2-1
cdr3_aa: CASLTGSEQFF
cdr3_nt: TGTGCCTCATTGACGGGATCTGAGCAGTTCTTC

cdr3_length: 13
clone_size: NA
d_call: NA
v_call: TRBV6-1
j_call: TRBJ2-7
cdr3_aa: CASTGTQNYEQYF
cdr3_nt: TGTGCCAGCACCGGGACCCAAAATTACGAGCAGTACTTC

cdr3_length: 13
clone_size: NA
d_call: NA
v_call: TRBV15
j_call: TRBJ2-7
cdr3_aa: CATSRGSVGEQYF
cdr3_nt: TGTGCCACCAGCAGAGGCTCGGTAGGCGAGCAGTACTTC

cdr3_length: 17
clone_size: few
d_call: NA
v_call: TRBV7-2
j_call: TRBJ2-1
cdr3_aa: CASSLNPSPVTYNEQFF
cdr3_nt: TGTGCCAGCAGCTTAAACCCTAGCCCCGTTACCTACAATGAGCAGTTCTTC

cdr3_length: 17
clone_size: few
d_call: NA
v_call: TRBV6-2/TRBV6-3
j_call: TRBJ2-6
cdr3_aa: CASSYFGQTSGANVLTF
cdr3_nt: TGTGCCAGCAGTTACTTCGGACAGACCTCTGGGGCCAACGTCCTGACTTTC

cdr3_length: 15
clone_size: few
d_call: TRBD1
v_call: TRBV5-1
j_call: TRBJ2-2
cdr3_aa: CASSIGQANTGELFF
cdr3_nt: TGCGCCAGCAGCATAGGACAGGCGAACACCGGGGAGCTGTTTTTT

cdr3_length: 13
clone_size: many
d_call: NA
v_call: TRBV27
j_call: TRBJ2-7
cdr3_aa: CASSPGTAGEQYF
cdr3_nt: TGTGCCAGCAGTCCCGGGACTGCCGGTGAGCAGTACTTC

cdr3_length: 14
clone_size: many
d_call: NA
v_call: TRBV4-3
j_call: TRBJ2-3
cdr3_aa: CASSQARGRDTQYF
cdr3_nt: TGCGCCAGCAGCCAAGCCCGGGGGCGGGATACGCAGTATTTT

cdr3_length: 15
clone_size: NA
d_call: NA
v_call: TRBV9
j_call: TRBJ2-1
cdr3_aa: CASGSGTLRDAEQFF
cdr3_nt: TGTGCCAGCGGCTCTGGGACTCTCCGGGACGCTGAGCAGTTCTTC

cdr3_length: 14
clone_size: few
d_call: TRBD2
v_call: TRBV6-5
j_call: TRBJ2-1
cdr3_aa: CASSYRRESNEQFF
cdr3_nt: TGTGCCAGCAGTTACCGGCGGGAGAGTAATGAGCAGTTCTTC

cdr3_length: 16
clone_size: NA
d_call: TRBD1
v_call: TRBV7-6
j_call: TRBJ2-7
cdr3_aa: CASSPKAGGAAGEQYF
cdr3_nt: TGTGCCAGCAGCCCAAAAGCAGGGGGCGCGGCAGGCGAGCAGTACTTC

cdr3_length: 14
clone_size: few
d_call: NA
v_call: TRBV24-1
j_call: TRBJ2-3
cdr3_aa: CATQDGPWADTQYF
cdr3_nt: TGTGCCACGCAGGACGGCCCATGGGCAGATACGCAGTATTTT

cdr3_length: 14
clone_size: few
d_call: TRBD2
v_call: TRBV6-5
j_call: TRBJ2-5
cdr3_aa: CASSFTSGSWTQYF
cdr3_nt: TGTGCCAGCAGTTTTACTAGCGGGAGTTGGACCCAGTACTTC

cdr3_length: 14
clone_size: NA
d_call: NA
v_call: TRBV7-9
j_call: TRBJ2-7
cdr3_aa: CANSPTSSLHEQYF
cdr3_nt: TGTGCCAACAGCCCAACTAGTTCTCTCCACGAGCAGTACTTC

cdr3_length: 13
clone_size: NA
d_call: NA
v_call: TRBV9
j_call: TRBJ2-3
cdr3_aa: CASSQTVTDTQYF
cdr3_nt: TGTGCCAGCAGCCAAACCGTCACAGATACGCAGTATTTT

cdr3_length: 11
clone_size: many
d_call: NA
v_call: TRBV25-1
j_call: TRBJ1-4
cdr3_aa: CASREGTVSVF
cdr3_nt: TGTGCCAGCAGGGAGGGGACGGTCTCCGTTTTT

cdr3_length: 15
clone_size: many
d_call: NA
v_call: TRBV4-2
j_call: TRBJ2-7
cdr3_aa: CASSQDERGAAEQYF
cdr3_nt: TGTGCCAGCAGCCAAGACGAAAGGGGGGCGGCCGAGCAGTACTTC

cdr3_length: 13
clone_size: NA
d_call: TRBD1
v_call: TRBV27
j_call: TRBJ2-7
cdr3_aa: CASQQTGVGEQYF
cdr3_nt: TGTGCCAGCCAACAGACAGGGGTGGGGGAGCAGTACTTC